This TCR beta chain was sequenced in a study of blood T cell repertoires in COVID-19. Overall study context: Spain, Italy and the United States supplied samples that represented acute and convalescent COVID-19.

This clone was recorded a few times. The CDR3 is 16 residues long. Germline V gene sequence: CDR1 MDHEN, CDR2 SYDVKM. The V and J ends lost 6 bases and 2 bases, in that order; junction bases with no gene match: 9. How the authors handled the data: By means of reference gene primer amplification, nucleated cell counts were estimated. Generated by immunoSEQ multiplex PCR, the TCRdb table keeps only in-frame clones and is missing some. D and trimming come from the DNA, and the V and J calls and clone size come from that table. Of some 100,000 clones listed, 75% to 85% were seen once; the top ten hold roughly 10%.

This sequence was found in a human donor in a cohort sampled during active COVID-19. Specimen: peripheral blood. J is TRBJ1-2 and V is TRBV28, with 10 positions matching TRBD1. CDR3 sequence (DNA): TGTGCCAGCAGGGGGACAGGGGACACTCAAAACTATGGCTACACCTTC. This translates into CASRGTGDTQNYGYTF.